One and the same sample provided the 18 T cell receptor beta chains below, sequenced in a study of Ad26.COV2.S vaccination and SARS-CoV-2 variants. Some clones are missing from TCRdb's copy, which holds only in-frame ones; the method was immunoSEQ multiplex PCR. The table shows 500,000 or so clones, with roughly nine tenths occurring only once. Treatment specified: around 19 received Ad26.COV2.S at low or high dose, single or two shots; 5 received placebo; per-sample allocation not given. Vaccine and placebo recipients were sampled on day 63 after the first injection. Sequencing was performed on peripheral blood, taken in a trial of Ad26.COV2.S vaccine versus placebo. These TCRs come from a person aged 18 to 59 who received the Ad26.COV2.S COVID-19 vaccine or a placebo.

This chain links TRBV18 with TRBJ2-2, with 10 bases that match TRBD1. Trimming cost V 5 bases and J 5 bases; bases outside gene matches: 8. The germline V gene encodes CDR1 KGHSH and CDR2 LQKENI. This CDR3 comprises 16 residues. The CDR3 sequence is CASSSRTGGRTGELFF. The CDR3 region has the DNA TGTGCCAGCTCATCCCGGACAGGGGGAAGAACCGGGGAGCTGTTTTTT.

The genes are TRBV19 and TRBJ1-3, with a tentative D call TRBD1 (6 bases). CDR3 length equals 14 residues. CDR1 is LNHDA and CDR2 is SQIVND in the germline V gene (reference sequence). V gave up 6 bases and J gave up 1 base, with 10 bases separating them. The CDR3 bases are TGTGCCAGTAGGCAAGGGGGTTCTGGAAACACCATATATTTT. This sequence encodes CASRQGGSGNTIYF.

The table lists this clone with a count of one. J is TRBJ1-1 and V is TRBV28, with D maybe TRBD1 (5 bases). Trimming removed 6 bases at V and 12 bases at J, with 11 bases between. This CDR3 has 10 amino acids. Germline V gives CDR1 MDHEN, CDR2 SYDVKM. For the CDR3, the DNA is TGTGCCAGCAGGGGGGTGGTAACTTTCTTT. Translating gives CASRGVVTFF.

This chain uses TRBV4-2 with TRBJ2-7, with unresolved D. The germline V gene has CDR1 LGHNA and CDR2 YNFKEQ. Trimming cost V 1 base and J 0 bases, with 7 bases left between them. The CDR3 length is 14 residues. CDR3 DNA: TGTGCCAGCAGCCAAGGCGTTAACTCCTACGAGCAGTACTTC. Its protein product is CASSQGVNSYEQYF.

This chain uses TRBV7-2 with TRBJ2-5, with 9 nucleotides matching TRBD1. After removal of 5 bases from V and 5 bases from J, the junction contained 12 bases not matched to a gene. Germline V CDR1 and CDR2: SGHTA, FQGNSA. There are 16 residues in the CDR3. DNA of the CDR3: TGTGCCAGCAGCCAACAGGGGGCGATGGCGTTGGAGACCCAGTACTTC. Translated: CASSQQGAMALETQYF.

The chain couples TRBV5-1 to TRBJ1-3; D unclear. The germline gives CDR1 SGHRS, CDR2 YFSETQ. V gave up 6 bases and J gave up 0 bases, with 10 bases separating them. The CDR3 length is 14 residues. The CDR3 is CASKYESSGNTIYF. The CDR3 DNA reads TGCGCCAGCAAATACGAGAGCTCTGGAAACACCATATATTTT.

The J gene is TRBJ1-2, the V gene TRBV7-2, with 8 bases fitting TRBD1. V shed 3 bases and J 7 bases; nucleotides not matched to a gene: 4. The CDR3 length is 13 residues. Germline V CDR1 and CDR2: SGHTA, FQGNSA. The CDR3 sequence is CASSFQGAGGYTF. The CDR3 region has the DNA TGTGCCAGCAGCTTCCAGGGGGCTGGTGGCTACACCTTC.

The gene calls are TRBV5-4 and TRBJ2-3; the match to TRBD2 covers 11 bases. V was pared by 3 bases and J by 3 bases, with 3 bases of the junction left unmatched. Germline V CDR1 and CDR2: SGHNT, YYREEE (reference sequence). The CDR3 loop spans 15 amino acids. CDR3 sequence (DNA): TGTGCCAGCAGCTGGCGACTAGCGGGAACAGATACGCAGTATTTT. Translation gives CASSWRLAGTDTQYF. Using reference TRBV5-4 and TRBJ2-3 for the parts outside the CDR3, the full variable domain is ETGVTQSPTHLIKTRGQQVTLRCSSQSGHNTVSWYQQALGQGPQFIFQYYREEENGRGNFPPRFSGLQFPNYSSELNVNALELDDSALYLCASSWRLAGTDTQYFGPGTRLTVL.

J is TRBJ1-5 and V is TRBV9; D is unclear. Germline assignment: CDR1 SGDLS and CDR2 YYNGEE. The length of the CDR3 is 14 residues. V was shortened by 3 bases and J by 4 bases, with 11 bases between the two germline ends. This chain's CDR3 is CASSATGANQPQHF. The CDR3, as DNA: TGTGCCAGCAGCGCAACGGGAGCTAATCAGCCCCAGCATTTT. The full variable domain, its missing parts supplied by reference TRBV9 and TRBJ1-5, is DSGVTQTPKHLITATGQRVTLRCSPRSGDLSVYWYQQSLDQGLQFLIQYYNGEERAKGNILERFSAQQFPDLHSELNLSSLELGDSALYFCASSATGANQPQHFGDGTRLSIL.

The V gene is TRBV7-6, the J gene TRBJ1-3, with D unclear. CDR1 and CDR2 from the germline V gene are SGHVS and FNYEAQ. V dropped 1 base and J dropped 8 bases, with 18 bases sitting between them. This CDR3 region has 16 residues. Written as DNA, the CDR3 is TGTGCCAGCAGCTTAGGGTCAGGTTCGTCTGGCTACACCATATATTTT. Protein product: CASSLGSGSSGYTIYF.

The rearrangement uses TRBV5-1 and TRBJ2-1; D not resolved. The length of the CDR3 is 12 residues. The germline V and J ends were trimmed by 4 bases and 6 bases, with 8 bases remaining between them. In germline, CDR1 is SGHRS, CDR2 YFSETQ. The CDR3 DNA reads TGCGCCAGCAGCATCAGGTTCAATGAGCAGTTCTTC. Amino acids: CASSIRFNEQFF.

The chain joins TRBV5-1 to TRBJ2-1, with 14 positions matching TRBD2. V shed 3 bases and J 10 bases; nucleotides not matched to a gene: 15. The CDR3 extends over 18 amino acids. The germline V gene has CDR1 SGHRS and CDR2 YFSETQ. Here the CDR3 DNA reads TGCGCCAGCAGCTCGAACCCGCCCGGGACTAGCGGGAGCGGGGAGCAGTTCTTC. It yields the protein CASSSNPPGTSGSGEQFF.

A few counts support this clone. This chain joins TRBV4-1 and TRBJ2-3; 7 bases are a match to TRBD2. Per the germline V gene, CDR1 is MGHRA and CDR2 is YSYEKL. Unmatched junction bases numbered 10, after V lost 7 bases and J lost 6 bases. The CDR3 totals 14 residues. CDR3 loop: CASKAGGSSDTQYF. CDR3 coding DNA: TGCGCCAGCAAGGCGGGCGGGAGTTCTGATACGCAGTATTTT.

This clone was picked up one time. The chain recombines TRBV9 with TRBJ1-6, with D uncertain. The CDR3 covers 16 residues. Trimming removed 0 bases from V and 7 bases from J, with 14 bases in between. Germline V CDR1 and CDR2: SGDLS, YYNGEE. CDR3 in amino acids: CASSVVADGENSPLHF. The CDR3 DNA reads TGTGCCAGCAGCGTAGTCGCGGACGGGGAGAATTCACCCCTCCACTTT.

This clone was detected once. This rearrangement joins TRBV9 to TRBJ1-1, with a tentative D call TRBD1 (5 bases). The CDR3 covers 14 residues. Germline CDR1 is SGDLS and CDR2 is YYNGEE. V lost 4 bases, J lost 5 bases, and 15 bases lay in between. The CDR3 DNA follows: TGTGCCAGCAGCCTAGAAGAGGGGAGGACTGAAGCTTTCTTT. Translating gives CASSLEEGRTEAFF.

As concerns this clone: This CDR3 is also generated by other DNA sequences in the sample. The V call is TRBV5-1, the J call TRBJ2-1; the D gene is possibly TRBD2 (5 bases). CDR1 SGHRS and CDR2 YFSETQ come from the germline V gene. V dropped 0 bases and J dropped 0 bases, with 7 bases sitting between them. The CDR3 spans 15 residues. The CDR3 sequence is CASSLVASSYNEQFF. CDR3 nucleotide sequence: TGCGCCAGCAGCTTGGTAGCGAGCTCCTACAATGAGCAGTTCTTC.

The chain links TRBV6-5 to TRBJ1-1; 7 positions agree with TRBD1. V lost 2 bases, J lost 2 bases, and 5 bases stayed unmatched. The germline V gene encodes CDR1 MNHEY and CDR2 SVGAGI. The CDR3 spans 15 residues. This CDR3 is CASSYARDSNTEAFF. In DNA form, the CDR3 reads TGTGCCAGCAGTTACGCGAGGGACAGTAACACTGAAGCTTTCTTT.

The CDR3, as DNA: TGTGCCAGTAGTGCGGGACCGCTAGCCAAAAACATTCAGTACTTC. Its translation: CASSAGPLAKNIQYF. The chain couples TRBV19 to TRBJ2-4; a weak D match, TRBD2 (6 bases). This CDR3 is built from 15 residues. Germline V gene sequence: CDR1 LNHDA, CDR2 SQIVND (reference sequence). Trimming left V 5 bases short and J 0 bases short, with 11 bases between. Drawing the rest from reference TRBV19 and TRBJ2-4, the complete variable domain is DGGITQSPKYLFRKEGQNVTLSCEQNLNHDAMYWYRQDPGQGLRLIYYSQIVNDFQKGDIAEGYSVSREKKESFPLTVTSAQKNPTAFYLCASSAGPLAKNIQYFGAGTRLSVL.